One and the same sample provided the 22 T cell receptor beta chains below, sequenced in a study of blood T cells in healthy people across ages. Next came a second PCR, run for about 7 to 12 cycles, which used a sample-barcoded 5' primer along with a J-beta primer mix. Via MiXCR, TCRdb re-called the 5' RACE reads, giving one row per CDR3 protein. The sample has roughly 1,700,000 distinct CDR3 sequences, 28% seen once; the top ten hold 7.7%. Specimen: blood. The receptor set was obtained from a woman aged 25 to 39 in good health.

As to this clonotype: This may stem from a read error, because a much larger clone lies one nucleotide away. This rearrangement joins TRBV9 to TRBJ2-1; D uncertain. Germline V gene sequence: CDR1 SGDLS, CDR2 YYNGEE. V was pared by 2 bases and J by 8 bases, with 14 bases between. The CDR3 covers 14 residues. The CDR3 DNA reads TGTGCCAGCAGCGTCATAGGGTTTACGGATGAGCAGTTCTTC. Translated, it gives CASSVIGFTDEQFF.

The rearrangement joins TRBV25-1 to TRBJ1-2; possible D gene TRBD1, 5 bases. With 0 bases removed from V and 7 bases from J, the gap between germline ends came to 15 bases. Germline assignment: CDR1 MGHDK and CDR2 SYGVNS. The CDR3 extends over 15 amino acids. The CDR3 DNA is TGTGCCAGCAGTGAATATTCAGGGCGAGTTAGTGGCTACACCTTC. Translating gives CASSEYSGRVSGYTF.

The rearrangement joins TRBV20-1 to TRBJ2-1; D is possibly TRBD2 (6 bases). V lost 3 bases and J lost 2, with 14 bases in between. The V gene's germline CDR1 is DFQATT and CDR2 SNEGSKA (reference sequence). The CDR3 covers 15 residues. CDR3 loop: CSASRLVLTYNEQFF. The CDR3 DNA follows: TGCAGTGCTAGCAGACTAGTATTGACCTACAATGAGCAGTTCTTC.

Turning to this clonotype: Given a much more abundant clone one base away, this may be a read error. The V and J genes are TRBV5-1 and TRBJ2-3; no clear D gene. Looked up from germline, CDR1 is SGHRS and CDR2 is YFSETQ. This CDR3 contains 15 residues. V lost 0 bases, J lost 2 bases, and 10 bases lay in between. The CDR3 region is CASSLEVQYTDTQYF. The CDR3 DNA is TGCGCCAGCAGCTTGGAGGTACAGTACACAGATACGCAGTATTTT.

In nucleotides, the CDR3 is TGCAGTGCGGCGACTAGCGGGAGGTCCTACGAGCAGTACTTC. Translated, it gives CSAATSGRSYEQYF. The V and J genes are TRBV20-1 and TRBJ2-7; 13 nucleotides agree with TRBD2. Per the germline V gene, CDR1 is DFQATT and CDR2 is SNEGSKA (reference sequence). The CDR3 runs to 14 residues. The V segment lost 6 bases and the J segment 1 base; nucleotides outside the gene matches: 3.

The sample holds a few counts of this clonotype. This chain links TRBV6-5 with TRBJ2-3; maybe TRBD2 (6 bases). This CDR3 is 15 amino acids long. With 3 bases removed from V and 4 bases from J, the gap between germline ends came to 14 bases. Per the germline V gene, CDR1 is MNHEY and CDR2 is SVGAGI. This CDR3 is CASSYTREAADTQYF. The DNA of the CDR3 is TGTGCCAGCAGTTATACGCGGGAAGCAGCAGATACGCAGTATTTT.

The sample holds many counts of this clonotype. This chain joins TRBV20-1 and TRBJ2-1; 9 positions agree with TRBD1. Germline lookup yields CDR1 DFQATT and CDR2 SNEGSKA (reference sequence). This CDR3 region has 14 residues. V was pared by 6 bases and J by 4 bases, with 7 bases of the junction left unmatched. The CDR3 nucleotides are TGCAGTGCCATCGGGACAGGGATTTACAATGAGCAGTTCTTC. Translation gives CSAIGTGIYNEQFF.

This clonotype was counted between two and nine times. V gene TRBV20-1 combines with J gene TRBJ2-7; the D gene is possibly TRBD2 (6 bases). The CDR3 loop spans 11 amino acids. Germline CDR1 reads DFQATT; CDR2 reads SNEGSKA (reference sequence). The V gene lost 6 bases and the J gene lost 4 bases, with 10 bases spanning the gap. The CDR3 coding sequence is TGCAGTGCCGGGACTTTATACGAGCAGTACTTC. Its translation is CSAGTLYEQYF.

This clonotype was found a few times. The chain carries TRBV18 and TRBJ2-3; D is unclear. The CDR3 runs 15 residues. Looked up from germline, CDR1 is KGHSH and CDR2 is LQKENI. Deletions cut 6 bases from V and 0 bases from J, with 13 bases between. The CDR3 DNA follows: TGTGCCAGCTCTCGGAACAAGGCTAGCACAGATACGCAGTATTTT. Protein: CASSRNKASTDTQYF.

This clonotype was picked up a small number of times. The CDR3 DNA reads TGTGCTAGTGCTCCTTCCAACGGGCCTAATGAGCAGTTCTTC. Protein: CASAPSNGPNEQFF. The chain is built from TRBV12-5 and TRBJ2-1; D is ambiguous. CDR1 and CDR2 (germline): LGHNT, FRNRAP. The V gene lost 7 bases and the J gene lost 7 bases, with 17 bases spanning the gap. The length of the CDR3 is 14 residues.

The rearrangement links TRBV4-1 to TRBJ2-5; possible D gene TRBD1, 5 bases. Judging by the DNA end, TRBJ2-7 fits better; the J call may be wrong. This CDR3 is 14 amino acids long. Germline V gives CDR1 MGHRA, CDR2 YSYEKL. In nucleotides, the CDR3 is TGCGCCAGCAGCCAAGACCAGGGATACTACGAGCAGTACTTC. As protein: CASSQDQGYYEQYF.

This clonotype appeared a few times. The chain has TRBV3-1 and TRBJ1-1; 7 positions match TRBD1. This CDR3 is 13 amino acids long. Germline assignment: CDR1 LGHDT and CDR2 YNNKEL (reference sequence). V lost 4 bases to trimming and J lost 8 bases; unmatched junction nucleotides: 7. CDR3 coding DNA: TGTGCCAGCAGCCGACAGGGCCAGTTAGAAGCTTTCTTT. Amino acids: CASSRQGQLEAFF.

The chain joins TRBV7-9 to TRBJ1-2, with D unclear. CDR3 length: 14 amino acids. CDR1 is SEHNR, CDR2 FQNEAQ, per germline (reference sequence). Trimming took 5 bases from V and 10 from J, leaving 20 bases between them. CDR3 coding DNA: TGTGCCAGCAGCCCCGACGGGAGGGTACTGAACTACACCTTC. It encodes CASSPDGRVLNYTF. The whole variable domain, remainder taken from reference TRBV7-9 and TRBJ1-2, is DTGVSQNPRHKITKRGQNVTFRCDPISEHNRLYWYRQTLGQGPEFLTYFQNEAQLEKSRLLSDRFSAERPKGSFSTLEIQRTEQGDSAMYLCASSPDGRVLNYTFGSGTRLTVV.

The chain combines TRBV29-1 with TRBJ1-2; 9 bases are a match to TRBD1. The CDR3 has 13 residues. Germline assignment: CDR1 SQVTM and CDR2 ANQGSEA. V lost 4 bases, J lost 5 bases, and 5 bases stayed unmatched. The CDR3 DNA reads TGCAGCGTTGCGACAGGGGGGATTTATGGCTACACCTTC. Translating gives CSVATGGIYGYTF.

The chain is built from TRBV20-1 and TRBJ2-4; the D gene is possibly TRBD1 (7 bases). V gave up 6 bases and J gave up 6 bases, with 12 bases separating them. The germline V gene has CDR1 DFQATT and CDR2 SNEGSKA (reference sequence). The CDR3 length is 12 residues. CDR3 region: CSAQGGGNIQYF. The CDR3 nucleotides read TGCAGTGCCCAGGGGGGAGGAAACATTCAGTACTTC.

Of note for this clonotype: A much bigger clone sits one base away, suggesting this may be a read error. The chain is built from TRBV12-3 or TRBV12-4 and TRBJ2-3; D is unclear. The CDR3 contains 13 residues. CDR3 nucleotides: TGTGCCAACAGTTTCCGGGCCCCAGATACGCAGTATTTT. Translation gives CANSFRAPDTQYF.

The chain has TRBV2 and TRBJ1-2, with D hard to call. CDR3 length equals 14 residues. Looked up from germline, CDR1 is SNHLY and CDR2 is FYNNEI. The V and J ends lost 0 bases and 4 bases respectively, with 9 bases between them. The CDR3 DNA reads as TGTGCCAGCAGTGAAGCGCTACAGAGCTATGGCTACACCTTC. Amino acid sequence: CASSEALQSYGYTF.

This chain connects TRBV12-3 or TRBV12-4 to TRBJ2-5; D not resolved. V gave up 5 bases and J gave up 11 bases, with 15 bases separating them. This CDR3 is built from 12 residues. The CDR3 bases are TGTGCCAGCAGTCCAATTACCAATGAGCAGTACTTC. It specifies CASSPITNEQYF.

This clonotype came up a few times. This chain connects TRBV9 to TRBJ2-3; no definite D call. Trimming pared 0 bases from V and 3 bases from J, leaving 11 bases between. The CDR3 runs to 15 residues. Germline CDR1 SGDLS, CDR2 YYNGEE. CDR3 protein: CASSVAGPGTDTQYF. CDR3 sequence (DNA): TGTGCCAGCAGCGTAGCGGGCCCGGGTACAGATACGCAGTATTTT.

The chain recombines TRBV20-1 with TRBJ2-5; 8 bases are a match to TRBD2. V shed 0 bases, J shed 5 bases, and the junction held 8 bases outside the gene matches. Germline values: CDR1 DFQATT, CDR2 SNEGSKA (reference sequence). This CDR3 is 15 amino acids long. The CDR3 coding sequence is TGCAGTGCTAGAGATGAGCGGGGGTACGTGGAGACCCAGTACTTC. It translates to CSARDERGYVETQYF.

This clonotype was seen a handful of times. The chain links TRBV12-3 or TRBV12-4 to TRBJ2-7, with a possible D match to TRBD2 (6 bases). The CDR3 sequence is 16 residues long. V was clipped by 4 bases and J by 2 bases, with 18 bases between them. CDR3 nucleotide sequence: TGTGCCAGCAGTTCCCGAGGCATCGGCGGGACCTACGAGCAGTACTTC. Translated: CASSSRGIGGTYEQYF.

This chain connects TRBV6-2 or TRBV6-3 to TRBJ1-2; D gene unclear. The CDR3 is 13 residues long. V dropped 2 bases and J dropped 4 bases, with 8 bases sitting between them. The V gene's germline CDR1 is MNHEY and CDR2 SVGEGT. CDR3 sequence: CASSYGPFYGYTF. The CDR3 bases are TGTGCCAGCAGTTACGGTCCGTTCTATGGCTACACCTTC.